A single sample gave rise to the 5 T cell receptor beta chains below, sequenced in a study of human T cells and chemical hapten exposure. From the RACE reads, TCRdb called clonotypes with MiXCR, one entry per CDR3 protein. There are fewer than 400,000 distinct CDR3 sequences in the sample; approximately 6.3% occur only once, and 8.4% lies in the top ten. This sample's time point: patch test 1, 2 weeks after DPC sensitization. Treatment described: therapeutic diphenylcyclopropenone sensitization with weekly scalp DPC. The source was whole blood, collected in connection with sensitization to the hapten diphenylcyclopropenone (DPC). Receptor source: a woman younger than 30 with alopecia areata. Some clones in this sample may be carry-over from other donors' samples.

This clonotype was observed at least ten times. The CDR3 is CASSLVGVGFTDTQYF. The CDR3 bases are TGTGCCAGCAGCTTGGTAGGGGTCGGGTTCACAGATACGCAGTATTTT. This chain joins TRBV7-2 and TRBJ2-3, with D possibly being TRBD1 (5 bases). CDR1 and CDR2 from the germline V gene are SGHTA and FQGNSA. Trimming removed 3 bases at V and 2 bases at J, with 15 bases between. The CDR3 consists of 16 residues.

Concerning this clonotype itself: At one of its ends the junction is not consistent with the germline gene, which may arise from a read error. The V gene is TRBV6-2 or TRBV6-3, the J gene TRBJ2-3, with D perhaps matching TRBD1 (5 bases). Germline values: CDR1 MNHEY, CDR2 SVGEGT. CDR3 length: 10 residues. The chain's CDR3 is CWGHTDTQYF. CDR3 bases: TGCTGGGGCCACACAGATACGCAGTATTTT.

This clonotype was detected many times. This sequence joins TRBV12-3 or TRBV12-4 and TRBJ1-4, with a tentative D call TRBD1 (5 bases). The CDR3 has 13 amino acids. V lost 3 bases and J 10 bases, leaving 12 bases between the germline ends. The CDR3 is CASSLRRQGKLFF. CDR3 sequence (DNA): TGTGCCAGCAGTTTGAGACGCCAGGGAAAACTGTTTTTT.

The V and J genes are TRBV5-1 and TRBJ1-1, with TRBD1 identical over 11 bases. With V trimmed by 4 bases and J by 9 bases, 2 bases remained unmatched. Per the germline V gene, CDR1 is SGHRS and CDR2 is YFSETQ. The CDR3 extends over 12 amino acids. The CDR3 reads CASSPDRGQAFF. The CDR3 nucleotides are TGCGCCAGCAGCCCGGACAGGGGGCAAGCTTTCTTT.

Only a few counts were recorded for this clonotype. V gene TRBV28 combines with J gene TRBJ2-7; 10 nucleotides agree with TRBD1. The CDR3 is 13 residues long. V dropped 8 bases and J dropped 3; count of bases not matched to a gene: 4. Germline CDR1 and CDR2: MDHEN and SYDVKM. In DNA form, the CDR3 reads TGTGCCAGCTGCCGGGACAGGGGCTACGAGCAGTACTTC. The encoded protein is CASCRDRGYEQYF.